The entry that follows covers one TCR beta chain sequence. The target antigen is unknown. Vbeta (60) and Jbeta (13) primers were used in the PCR. Using immunoSEQ multiplex PCR, the repertoire was profiled, and TCRdb retains in-frame clones only, with some absent. The sample yields 100,000 to 150,000 clones, approximately 84% seen once. This entry comes from a study of cytomegalovirus exposure and HLA in healthy donors. Overall study: Among roughly 180 million T cells, an earlier analysis found around 100 million unique TCR beta sequences.

V was shortened by 5 bases and J by 2 bases, with 10 bases between the two germline ends. This CDR3 is 13 amino acids long. CDR1 LGHNT and CDR2 FRNRAP come from the germline V gene. Study-level findings and limits: Per a prior analysis, the majority of TCR beta V segments were productive roughly 87% or roughly 30% of the time. HLA allele associations emerged for around 15,000 TCR beta sequences in a later analysis, at 0.05 false discovery rate. Later analysis revealed greater clonal expansion in HLA-associated TCR beta chains than in equally common others.

The sequenced sample was PBMCs. V usage is TRBV12-5 and J usage is TRBJ2-7, with D perhaps matching TRBD1 (5 bases). The TCR sequence derives from a man younger than 30 in good health and CMV-seropositive. CDR3 region: CASGAGITYEQYF. The DNA for the CDR3 is TGTGCTAGTGGTGCAGGGATCACCTACGAGCAGTACTTC.